This TCR beta chain appears in the sequencing data of a study of blood T cell repertoires in COVID-19. Study-wide background: PBMCs, B-cell-depleted T cells, or T cells provided the cDNA or gDNA that made up the material.

CDR3 length: 15 residues. Germline V gene lookup returns CDR1 SNHLY and CDR2 FYNNEI. V lost 4 bases and J lost 2, with 14 bases in between. In the original processing: From reference gene primer amplification, estimates of nucleated cell counts were derived. Clones were sequenced by immunoSEQ multiplex PCR, and TCRdb holds only the in-frame ones, with some missing. That table is the source of V, J and clone size, and D and trimming were worked out from the DNA. Of fewer than 350,000 clones listed, roughly 79% are singletons. The genes are TRBV2 and TRBJ2-5; tentatively, D is TRBD2 (5 bases). This sequence was found in a woman aged 55-69 years with active or convalescent COVID-19. The specimen sequenced was peripheral blood. CDR3 amino acids: CASSGPGNLQETQYF. CDR3 sequence (DNA): TGTGCCAGCAGTGGCCCGGGAAACCTACAAGAGACCCAGTACTTC.